These T cell receptor beta chains were read from a single sample in a study of cytomegalovirus exposure and HLA in healthy donors. Data came from immunoSEQ multiplex PCR; TCRdb stores just in-frame clones and leaves some out. The sample has some 120,000 clones; approximately 87% are singletons. Sequencing was carried out using PBMCs. These receptors came from a woman in her twenties or thirties in good health and CMV-seronegative. The CDR3 runs from the conserved cysteine through the conserved F or W. The D gene is left open where the match is weak. Clone sizes are given selectively: once, few, many, or a class where the clone is expanded.

d_gene,v_gene,j_gene,abundance,len,CDR3nt,CDR3aa
-,TRBV19,TRBJ2-7,-,12,TGTGCCACGTCGCAGGGATCCTACGAGCAGTACTTC,CATSQGSYEQYF
-,TRBV18,TRBJ2-7,-,14,TGTGCCAGCTCACGCGACAGCCACTCCTACGAGCAGTACTTC,CASSRDSHSYEQYF
-,TRBV6-6,TRBJ2-7,-,11,TGTGCCAGCAGTTACCTGGCAGAGCAGTACTTC,CASSYLAEQYF
-,TRBV7-2,TRBJ2-7,-,12,TGTGCCAGCAGCTTAGGACGGGGAGAGCAGTACTTC,CASSLGRGEQYF
-,TRBV7-9,TRBJ2-7,-,13,TGTGCCAGCAGCCAGTTGGGCTTCTACGAGCAGTACTTC,CASSQLGFYEQYF
-,TRBV11-2,TRBJ1-4,-,14,TGTGCCAGCAGCCCACAGGGTTTCGGTGAAAAACTGTTTTTT,CASSPQGFGEKLFF
-,TRBV6-5,TRBJ1-6,-,16,TGTGCCAGCAGTTACTCCCTACAGGGTCCCAATTCACCCCTCCACTTT,CASSYSLQGPNSPLHF
TRBD1,TRBV2,TRBJ2-2,few,16,TGTGCCAGCATTAGGGGGGACAGGCGGAGCACCGGGGAGCTGTTTTTT,CASIRGDRRSTGELFF
-,TRBV11-3,TRBJ2-7,-,15,TGTGCCAGCAGCTCCACCCCGCGAGGAATGGACGAGCAGTACTTC,CASSSTPRGMDEQYF
-,TRBV7-2,TRBJ1-6,-,15,TGTGCCAGCAGCCTCCAAACAGCGGCACGATCACCCCTCCACTTT,CASSLQTAARSPLHF
TRBD2,TRBV2,TRBJ2-5,-,19,TGTGCCAGCAATCCATTGGGGGCTAGCGGGGGAATATGGGGAGAGACCCAGTACTTC,CASNPLGASGGIWGETQYF
-,TRBV21-1,TRBJ1-6,-,17,TGTGCCAGCAGCGGCGCCGGGGGGTCCTCCTATAATTCACCCCTCCACTTT,CASSGAGGSSYNSPLHF
TRBD1,TRBV9,TRBJ2-1,-,16,TGTGCCAGCAGCGCAGGGACAGGGAGCTCCTACAATGAGCAGTTCTTC,CASSAGTGSSYNEQFF
TRBD2,TRBV11-2,TRBJ2-3,-,15,TGTGCCAGCAGCTTTGGTAGCGGGGGGACAGATACGCAGTATTTT,CASSFGSGGTDTQYF
TRBD1,TRBV29-1,TRBJ1-2,once,12,TGCAGCGTAAGGGACAGCATCTATGGCTACACCTTC,CSVRDSIYGYTF
TRBD1,TRBV4-3,TRBJ1-2,-,15,TGCGCCAGCAGCCAAGAAACGGGGACAGCCTATGGCTACACCTTC,CASSQETGTAYGYTF
TRBD2,TRBV5-1,TRBJ2-1,-,19,TGCGCCAGCAGCTTGCCCCTCGGGACTAGCGGGGGGCACTACAATGAGCAGTTCTTC,CASSLPLGTSGGHYNEQFF
-,TRBV5-4,TRBJ2-7,-,14,TGTGCCAGCAGCTTCATCACGAGGCCCTACGAGCAGTACTTC,CASSFITRPYEQYF
TRBD2,TRBV5-4,TRBJ2-1,-,15,TGTGCCAGCAGCTCCAGCGGGGGGAGATACAATGAGCAGTTCTTC,CASSSSGGRYNEQFF
TRBD1,TRBV6-1,TRBJ1-2,once,15,TGTGCCTCGTTGGGACAGGTATCCTCTAACTATGGCTACACCTTC,CASLGQVSSNYGYTF
TRBD1,TRBV19,TRBJ2-7,-,13,TGTGCCAGTATGGACAGGGGGACCTACGAGCAGTACTTC,CASMDRGTYEQYF
TRBD2,TRBV4-3,TRBJ2-7,once,16,TGCGCCAGCAGCCAGTCCATTAGCGGGGGCCGCTACGAGCAGTACTTC,CASSQSISGGRYEQYF
-,TRBV10-3,TRBJ1-4,-,15,TGTGCCATCAGTGGGGACGGGACGGGGGGTGAAAAACTGTTTTTT,CAISGDGTGGEKLFF
TRBD1,TRBV20-1,TRBJ2-1,-,11,TGCAGTCCCAGGGGGCCCAATGAGCAGTTCTTC,CSPRGPNEQFF
-,TRBV7-9,TRBJ2-6,-,17,TGTGCCAGCAGCTTAGATCCAGGGGACTCTGGGGCCAACGTCCTGACTTTC,CASSLDPGDSGANVLTF
TRBD2,TRBV9,TRBJ2-3,-,15,TGTGCCAGCAGCGCGACTAGCGGATTCACAGATACGCAGTATTTT,CASSATSGFTDTQYF
-,TRBV5-1,TRBJ2-1,-,13,TGCGCCAGCAGCTTGAACCAGGGTGATGAGCAGTTCTTC,CASSLNQGDEQFF
-,TRBV5-8,TRBJ1-2,few,16,TGTGCCAGCACTATAGGGGGTCTGGGGTTTAACTATGGCTACACCTTC,CASTIGGLGFNYGYTF
-,TRBV7-2,TRBJ2-3,-,15,TGTGCCAGCAGCCGGATTAGCGGTGGCACAGATACGCAGTATTTT,CASSRISGGTDTQYF
-,TRBV7-9,TRBJ1-2,-,15,TGTGCCAGCAGCTTGTCCACAGGGAATAACTATGGCTACACCTTC,CASSLSTGNNYGYTF
TRBD1,TRBV6-6,TRBJ1-2,-,13,TGTGCCAGCAGCCCCGGGACAGGGGACGGCTACACCTTC,CASSPGTGDGYTF
-,TRBV2,TRBJ1-2,-,14,TGTGCCAGCAGTGAGCAGGGGCCATCTCAAGGCTACACCTTC,CASSEQGPSQGYTF
-,TRBV5-8,TRBJ1-5,-,12,TGTGCCAGCAGCTTGGGAGGGCGCACTATACATTTT,CASSLGGRTIHF
TRBD1,TRBV5-1,TRBJ2-2,-,17,TGCGCCAGCAGCCGGACAGGGCTTCTTTCGGACACCGGGGAGCTGTTTTTT,CASSRTGLLSDTGELFF
-,TRBV5-1,TRBJ1-5,-,17,TGCGCCAGCAGCCCGGGGCCGGGGGTTAGGGGCAATCAGCCCCAGCATTTT,CASSPGPGVRGNQPQHF
-,TRBV5-6,TRBJ1-5,once,15,TGTGCCAGCAGCTTGGGTGGGGGCCGAAATCAGCCCCAGCATTTT,CASSLGGGRNQPQHF
-,TRBV7-9,TRBJ1-6,-,15,TGTGCCAGCAGCGCACAGGAATTTGATAATTCACCCCTCCACTTT,CASSAQEFDNSPLHF
TRBD1,TRBV6-6,TRBJ1-2,-,13,TGTGCCAGCACCCCGGGACAGGGGCATGGCTACACCTTC,CASTPGQGHGYTF
-,TRBV5-6,TRBJ1-2,-,14,TGTGCCAGCAGCTTGCTATCAGGATTGATTGGCTACACCTTC,CASSLLSGLIGYTF
-,TRBV13,TRBJ1-1,-,15,TGTGCCAGCAGCTTAGTCCAGGGGACGAACACTGAAGCTTTCTTT,CASSLVQGTNTEAFF
-,TRBV27,TRBJ2-7,-,15,TGTGCCAGCAGTTACCTAGGTGGTGTAGGAAACGAGCAGTACTTC,CASSYLGGVGNEQYF
TRBD2,TRBV7-3,TRBJ2-5,-,16,TGTGCCAGCAGCTTAGGGGCTAGCGGGGGGTTAGAGACCCAGTACTTC,CASSLGASGGLETQYF
-,TRBV13,TRBJ2-2,-,13,TGTGCCAGCAGCTTTGGGGCGACCGGGGAGCTGTTTTTT,CASSFGATGELFF
-,TRBV21-1,TRBJ1-6,-,24,TGTGCCAGCAGCAAAGCTTCTTTCCGGGACAGGGTTGCATCTCTGTCCTCCTATAATTCACCCCTCCACTTT,CASSKASFRDRVASLSSYNSPLHF